This T cell receptor (beta chain) originates from a study of Ad26.COV2.S vaccination and SARS-CoV-2 variants. Study-level information: Donor was in the COV1001 Ad26.COV2.S trial arm. Once, or twice with 56 days between doses, Ad26.COV2.S was given intramuscularly.

General study points: The placebo group had lower spike-specific TCR breadth than the vaccine recipients did.

In regard to this clone: Its antigen is undetermined.

Treatment in this sample: around 19 received Ad26.COV2.S at low or high dose, single or two shots; roughly five received placebo; per-sample allocation not given. At day 63 after the first vaccine or placebo injection, samples were drawn. Trimming left V 7 bases short and J 0 bases short, with 11 bases between. CDR3 length: 14 residues. Germline CDR1 MNHEY, CDR2 SVGAGI. Some clones are missing from TCRdb's copy, which holds only in-frame ones; the method was immunoSEQ multiplex PCR. The sample yields about 240,000 clones, more than 75% seen once. The chain links TRBV6-5 to TRBJ2-3, with TRBD2 as a possible D gene (6 bases). The input for sequencing was peripheral blood, taken in a trial of Ad26.COV2.S vaccine versus placebo. The clonotype was recovered from a person between 18 and 65 years old who received the Ad26.COV2.S COVID-19 vaccine or a placebo. The CDR3 region is CASMLAVSTDTQYF. In DNA form, the CDR3 reads TGTGCCAGCATGTTAGCGGTTAGCACAGATACGCAGTATTTT.